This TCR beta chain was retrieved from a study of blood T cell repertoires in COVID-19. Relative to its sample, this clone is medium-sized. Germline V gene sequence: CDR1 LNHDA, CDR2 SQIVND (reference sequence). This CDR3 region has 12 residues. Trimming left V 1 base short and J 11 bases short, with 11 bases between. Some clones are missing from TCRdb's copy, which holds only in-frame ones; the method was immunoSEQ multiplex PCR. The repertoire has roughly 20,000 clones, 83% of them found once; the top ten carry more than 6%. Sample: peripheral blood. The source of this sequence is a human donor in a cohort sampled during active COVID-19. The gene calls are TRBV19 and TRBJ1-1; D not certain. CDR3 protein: CASSIAFFPAFF. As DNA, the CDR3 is TGTGCCAGTAGTATAGCGTTTTTCCCGGCTTTCTTT. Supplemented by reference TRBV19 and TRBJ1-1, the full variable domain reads DGGITQSPKYLFRKEGQNVTLSCEQNLNHDAMYWYRQDPGQGLRLIYYSQIVNDFQKGDIAEGYSVSREKKESFPLTVTSAQKNPTAFYLCASSIAFFPAFFGQGTRLTVV.